This T cell receptor (beta chain) was obtained from a study of blood T cell repertoires in COVID-19. Study as a whole: Spain, Italy and the United States supplied samples that represented acute and convalescent COVID-19. The cDNA or gDNA used as material had been derived from T cells, B-cell-depleted T cells, or PBMCs.

The CDR3 consists of 14 residues. Germline CDR1 reads SGHAT; CDR2 reads FQNNGV. J lost 8 bases, V lost 4 bases, and 9 bases had no gene match. Original handling: From reference gene primer amplification, estimates of nucleated cell counts were derived. Libraries were prepared by immunoSEQ multiplex PCR; TCRdb keeps only in-frame clonotypes and omits some of them. The V and J calls and clone size were taken over from that table, and D and trimming were inferred from the DNA. The sample has about 190,000 clones, more than 75% seen once; the top ten hold around 4.9%. The source of this sequence is an elderly woman with acute or convalescent COVID-19. Sequences were obtained from peripheral blood. The chain couples TRBV11-2 to TRBJ2-3, with TRBD2 matching 7 bases. This chain's CDR3 is CASSSWGGIGTQYF. For the CDR3, the DNA is TGTGCCAGCAGCTCTTGGGGGGGGATCGGTACGCAGTATTTT.